This T cell receptor (beta chain) was sequenced in a study of identical twins. Everyone who donated was a healthy Caucasian. This clonotype was detected only a few times. Antigen: not known. Study-wide results and limits: Models, which agreed with sharing between unrelated individuals, nonetheless underestimated the out-of-frame TCR alpha sharing seen in monozygotic twins. Cord blood's abundant beta clonotypes had fewer insertions, unlike memory repertoires.

A universal primer binding site was introduced by template switching. The final cDNA contained unique molecular identifiers. TCRdb recomputed calls from the 5' RACE reads with MiXCR, one row per CDR3 protein. Among hundreds of thousands of distinct CDR3 sequences, roughly 8% were seen once, and the ten largest hold 0.85% to 1%. The same specimen was also included in a second study, on yellow fever vaccine responses in identical twins.

Sample: PBMCs. The source is a woman between 18 and 30 years old in good health.

CDR3 bases: TGCGCCAGCAGCCTCTCGCCAGGCCTAACCTACGAGCAGTACTTC. Translating it yields CASSLSPGLTYEQYF. The chain carries TRBV5-1 and TRBJ2-7; no definite D call. This CDR3 comprises 15 residues. V was pared by 4 bases and J by 2 bases, with 16 bases between. The germline V gene has CDR1 SGHRS and CDR2 YFSETQ. Combining the CDR3 with reference TRBV5-1 and TRBJ2-7 gives the whole variable domain KAGVTQTPRYLIKTRGQQVTLSCSPISGHRSVSWYQQTPGQGLQFLFEYFSETQRNKGNFPGRFSGRQFSNSRSEMNVSTLELGDSALYLCASSLSPGLTYEQYFGPGTRLTVT.